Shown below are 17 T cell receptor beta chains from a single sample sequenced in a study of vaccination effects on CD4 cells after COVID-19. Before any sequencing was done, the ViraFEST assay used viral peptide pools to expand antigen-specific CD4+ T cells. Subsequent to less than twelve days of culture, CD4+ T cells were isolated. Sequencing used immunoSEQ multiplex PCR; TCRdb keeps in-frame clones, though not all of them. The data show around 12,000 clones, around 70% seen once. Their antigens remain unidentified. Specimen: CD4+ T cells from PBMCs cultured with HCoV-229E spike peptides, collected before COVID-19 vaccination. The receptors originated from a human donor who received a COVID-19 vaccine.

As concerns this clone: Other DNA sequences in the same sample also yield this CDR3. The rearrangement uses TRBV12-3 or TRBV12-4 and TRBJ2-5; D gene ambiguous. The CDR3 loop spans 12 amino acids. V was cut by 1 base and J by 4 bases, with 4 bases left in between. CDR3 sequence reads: CASSLGAETQYF. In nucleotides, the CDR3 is TGTGCCAGCAGTTTAGGTGCAGAGACCCAGTACTTC.

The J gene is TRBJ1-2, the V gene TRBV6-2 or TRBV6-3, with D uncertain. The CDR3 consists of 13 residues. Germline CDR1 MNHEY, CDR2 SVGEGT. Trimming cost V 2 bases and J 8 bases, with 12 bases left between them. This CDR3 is CASSYVGRPGYTF. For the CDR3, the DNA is TGTGCCAGCAGTTACGTTGGGAGGCCGGGCTACACCTTC.

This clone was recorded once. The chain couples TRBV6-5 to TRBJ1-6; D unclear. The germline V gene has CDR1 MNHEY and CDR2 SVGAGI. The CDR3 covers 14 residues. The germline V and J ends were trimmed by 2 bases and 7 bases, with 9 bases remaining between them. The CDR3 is CASSYENWNSPLHF. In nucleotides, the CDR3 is TGTGCCAGCAGTTACGAAAACTGGAATTCACCCCTCCACTTT.

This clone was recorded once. CDR3 in DNA: TGTGCCAGCAGCTTTGAACTAGAACAGGGGCAATACGAGCAGTACTTC. Its protein is CASSFELEQGQYEQYF. The genes are TRBV5-6 and TRBJ2-7; 7 bases fit TRBD1. The CDR3 spans 16 residues. CDR1 is SGHDT and CDR2 is YYEEEE in the germline V gene. V shed 2 bases and J 4 bases; nucleotides not matched to a gene: 12.

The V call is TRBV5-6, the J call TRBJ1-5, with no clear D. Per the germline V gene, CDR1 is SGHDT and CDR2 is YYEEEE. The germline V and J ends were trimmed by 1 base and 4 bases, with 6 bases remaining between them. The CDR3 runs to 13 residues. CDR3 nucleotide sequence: TGTGCCAGCAGCTTGTGGGCAAATCAGCCCCAGCATTTT. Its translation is CASSLWANQPQHF.

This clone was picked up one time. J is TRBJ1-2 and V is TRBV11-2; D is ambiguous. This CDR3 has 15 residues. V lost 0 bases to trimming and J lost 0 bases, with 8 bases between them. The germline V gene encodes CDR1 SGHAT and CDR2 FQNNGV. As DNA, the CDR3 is TGTGCCAGCAGCTTAGATCCGGGGACTAACTATGGCTACACCTTC. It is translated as CASSLDPGTNYGYTF.

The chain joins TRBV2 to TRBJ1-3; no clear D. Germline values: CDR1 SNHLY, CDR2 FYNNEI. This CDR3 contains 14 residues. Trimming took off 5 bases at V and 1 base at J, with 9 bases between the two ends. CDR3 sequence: CASSLYGSGNTIYF. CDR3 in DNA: TGTGCCAGCAGTCTCTACGGGTCTGGAAACACCATATATTTT.

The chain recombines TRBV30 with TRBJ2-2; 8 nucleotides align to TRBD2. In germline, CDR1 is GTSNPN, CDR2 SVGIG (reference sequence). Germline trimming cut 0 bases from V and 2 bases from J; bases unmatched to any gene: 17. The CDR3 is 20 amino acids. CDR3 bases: TGTGCCTGGAGTGTACAACTAGCGGTCAGGAGGGGATTTAACACCGGGGAGCTGTTTTTT. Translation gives CAWSVQLAVRRGFNTGELFF. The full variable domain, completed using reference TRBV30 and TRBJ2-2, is SQTIHQWPATLVQPVGSPLSLECTVEGTSNPNLYWYRQAAGRGLQLLFYSVGIGQISSEVPQNLSASRPQDRQFILSSKKLLLSDSGFYLCAWSVQLAVRRGFNTGELFFGEGSRLTVL.

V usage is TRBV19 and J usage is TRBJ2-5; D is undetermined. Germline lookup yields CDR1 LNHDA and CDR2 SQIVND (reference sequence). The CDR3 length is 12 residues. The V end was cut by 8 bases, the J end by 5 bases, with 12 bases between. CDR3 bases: TGTGCCAGTTCTTCGAGTCGGGAGACCCAGTACTTC. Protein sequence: CASSSSRETQYF.

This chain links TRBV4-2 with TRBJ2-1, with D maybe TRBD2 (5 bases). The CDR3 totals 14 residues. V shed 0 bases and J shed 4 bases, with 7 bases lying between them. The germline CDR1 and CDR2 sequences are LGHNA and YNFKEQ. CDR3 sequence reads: CASSQDRTYNEQFF. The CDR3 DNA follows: TGTGCCAGCAGCCAAGACCGGACTTACAATGAGCAGTTCTTC.

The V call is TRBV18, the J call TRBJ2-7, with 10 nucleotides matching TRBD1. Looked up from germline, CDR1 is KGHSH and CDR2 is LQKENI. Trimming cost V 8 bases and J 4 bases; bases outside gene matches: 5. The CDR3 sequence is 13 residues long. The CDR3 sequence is CASKTGQGYEQYF. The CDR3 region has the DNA TGTGCCAGCAAAACGGGACAGGGGTACGAGCAGTACTTC.

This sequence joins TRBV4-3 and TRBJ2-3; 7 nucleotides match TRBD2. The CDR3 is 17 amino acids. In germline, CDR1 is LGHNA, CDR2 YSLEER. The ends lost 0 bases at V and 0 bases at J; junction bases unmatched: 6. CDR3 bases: TGCGCCAGCAGCCAAGAGGGGGGGGTGCCTAGCACAGATACGCAGTATTTT. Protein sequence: CASSQEGGVPSTDTQYF.

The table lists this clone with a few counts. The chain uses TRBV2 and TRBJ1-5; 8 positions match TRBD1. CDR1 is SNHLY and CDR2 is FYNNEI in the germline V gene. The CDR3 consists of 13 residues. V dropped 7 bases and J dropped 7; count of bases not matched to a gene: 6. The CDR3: CASKGTGAQPQHF. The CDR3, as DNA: TGTGCCAGCAAGGGGACAGGCGCACAGCCCCAGCATTTT.

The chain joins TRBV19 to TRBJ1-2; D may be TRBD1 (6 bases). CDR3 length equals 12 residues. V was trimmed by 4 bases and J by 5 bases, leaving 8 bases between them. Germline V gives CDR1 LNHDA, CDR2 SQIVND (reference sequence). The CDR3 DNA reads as TGTGCCAGTAGTAAGGACAGATATGGCTACACCTTC. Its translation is CASSKDRYGYTF.

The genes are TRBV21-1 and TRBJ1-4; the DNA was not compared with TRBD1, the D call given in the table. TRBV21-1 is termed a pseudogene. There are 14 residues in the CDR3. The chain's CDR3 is CASSKRTGNEKLFF. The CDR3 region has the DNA TGTGCCAGCAGCAAAAGGACAGGGAATGAAAAACTGTTTTTT.

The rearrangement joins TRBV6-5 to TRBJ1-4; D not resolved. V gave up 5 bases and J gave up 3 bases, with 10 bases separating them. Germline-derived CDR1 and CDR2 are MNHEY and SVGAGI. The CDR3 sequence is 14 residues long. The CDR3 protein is CASSRTASNEKLFF. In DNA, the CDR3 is TGTGCCAGCAGTCGGACGGCTTCTAATGAAAAACTGTTTTTT.

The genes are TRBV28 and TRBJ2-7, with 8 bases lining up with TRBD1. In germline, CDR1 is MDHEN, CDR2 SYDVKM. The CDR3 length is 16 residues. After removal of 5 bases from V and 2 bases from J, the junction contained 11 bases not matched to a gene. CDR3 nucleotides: TGTGCCAGCAGTCCCATAGGACAGGGTCGGACCTACGAGCAGTACTTC. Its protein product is CASSPIGQGRTYEQYF.